Presented here are 7 T cell receptor beta chains from one specimen sequenced in a study of cytomegalovirus exposure and HLA in healthy donors. The PCR was carried out with 60 Vbeta primers and 13 Jbeta primers. Here immunoSEQ multiplex PCR was the method, and the copy in TCRdb shows in-frame clones only, minus some. This repertoire shows about 140,000 clones, roughly 82% found once; its top ten account for about 3.2%. Input material: PBMCs. The source is a man aged 18 to 29 in good health and CMV-seropositive.

The chain links TRBV18 to TRBJ2-1; the D is unclear. CDR1 is KGHSH, CDR2 LQKENI, per germline. The CDR3 totals 13 residues. The V end was cut by 3 bases, the J end by 8 bases, with 11 bases between. Here the CDR3 reads CASSPPTIYEQFF. The CDR3 DNA reads TGTGCCAGCTCACCGCCTACGATCTATGAGCAGTTCTTC.

J is TRBJ2-7 and V is TRBV19, with 11 positions matching TRBD1. The germline V gene has CDR1 LNHDA and CDR2 SQIVND (reference sequence). This CDR3 comprises 17 residues. V lost 5 bases, J lost 4 bases, and 13 bases stayed unmatched. CDR3 in amino acids: CASSPRVGQGGSYEQYF. CDR3 bases: TGTGCCAGTAGTCCCCGAGTGGGACAGGGGGGTTCATACGAGCAGTACTTC.

V and J are TRBV15 and TRBJ1-1; 9 nucleotides match TRBD1. CDR1 is LNHNV, CDR2 YYDKDF, per germline (reference sequence). Losses at the gene ends were 5 bases for V and 1 base for J; bases not matched to a gene: 5. The CDR3 is 15 amino acids. CDR3 in amino acids: CATSGRQGGNTEAFF. CDR3 nucleotides: TGTGCCACCAGCGGCCGACAGGGGGGGAACACTGAAGCTTTCTTT.

In this sample, this clone turned up a few times. V gene TRBV4-1 combines with J gene TRBJ2-1, with 13 bases aligning to TRBD2. CDR3 length equals 15 residues. V dropped 1 base and J dropped 8; count of bases not matched to a gene: 2. CDR1 MGHRA and CDR2 YSYEKL come from the germline V gene. The CDR3 here is CASSQGLAGGYEQFF. The DNA of the CDR3 is TGCGCCAGCAGCCAAGGACTAGCGGGAGGTTATGAGCAGTTCTTC.

This chain joins TRBV2 and TRBJ2-3; 7 bases agree with TRBD2. V was pared by 5 bases and J by 4 bases, with 9 bases of the junction left unmatched. The CDR3 length is 15 residues. Germline loops: CDR1 SNHLY, CDR2 FYNNEI. DNA of the CDR3: TGTGCCAGCAGTATCAGCGGGAAGGGCGCAGATACGCAGTATTTT. Translated: CASSISGKGADTQYF. Complete variable domain (other parts from reference TRBV2 and TRBJ2-3): EPEVTQTPSHQVTQMGQEVILRCVPISNHLYFYWYRQILGQKVEFLVSFYNNEISEKSEIFDDQFSVERPDGSNFTLKIRSTKLEDSAMYFCASSISGKGADTQYFGPGTRLTVL.

The V call is TRBV28, the J call TRBJ2-7; TRBD2 aligns across 8 bases. V dropped 1 base and J dropped 1; count of bases not matched to a gene: 0. The length of the CDR3 is 14 residues. The germline V gene encodes CDR1 MDHEN and CDR2 SYDVKM. In DNA, the CDR3 is TGTGCCAGCAGTTTATCTAGCGGGTCCTACGAGCAGTACTTC. It yields the protein CASSLSSGSYEQYF.

The chain employs TRBV11-2 and TRBJ1-2; 7 bases are shared with TRBD1. The V gene end was trimmed by 5 bases and the J gene end by 5 bases; junction bases not matched to a gene: 5. This CDR3 region has 13 residues. Germline V CDR1 and CDR2: SGHAT, FQNNGV. CDR3 amino acids: CASSPYRGYGYTF. DNA for the CDR3: TGTGCCAGCAGCCCGTACAGGGGTTATGGCTACACCTTC.